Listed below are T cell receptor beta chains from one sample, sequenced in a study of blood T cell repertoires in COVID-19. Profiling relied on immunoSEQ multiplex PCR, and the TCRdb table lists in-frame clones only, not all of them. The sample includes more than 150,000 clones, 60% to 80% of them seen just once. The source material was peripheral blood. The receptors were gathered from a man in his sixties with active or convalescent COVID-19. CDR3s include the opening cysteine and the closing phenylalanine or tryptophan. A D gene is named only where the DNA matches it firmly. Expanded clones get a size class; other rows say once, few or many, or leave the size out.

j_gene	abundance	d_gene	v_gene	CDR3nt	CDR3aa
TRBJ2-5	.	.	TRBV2	TGTGCCAGTCTCCCCGTCGGCGGGTTGCAAGAGACCCAGTACTTC	CASLPVGGLQETQYF
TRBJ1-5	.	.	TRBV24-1	TGTGCCACCAGTGACCCTGGACAGTACAATCAGCCCCAGCATTTT	CATSDPGQYNQPQHF
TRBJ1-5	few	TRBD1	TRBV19	TGTGCCAGTAGTGAGACAGGGGGCGAAGGACAGCCCCAGCATTTT	CASSETGGEGQPQHF
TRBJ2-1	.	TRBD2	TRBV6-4	TGTGCCACAAGGACCACACTAGCGTCCAATGAGCAGTTCTTC	CATRTTLASNEQFF
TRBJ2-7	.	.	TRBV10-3	TGTGCCATCAGTGAGAGGGCACTAGAGTACGAGCAGTACTTC	CAISERALEYEQYF
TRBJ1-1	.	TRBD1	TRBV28	TGTGCCAGTGATGACAGGGCTGTCACTGAAGCTTTCTTT	CASDDRAVTEAFF
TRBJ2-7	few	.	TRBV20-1	TGCAGTGCTACAGTCTCCTACGAGCAGTACTTC	CSATVSYEQYF
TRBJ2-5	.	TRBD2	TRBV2	TGTGCCAGCCGGGCTCGGTCCGGGGGGTACCAAGAGACCCAGTACTTC	CASRARSGGYQETQYF
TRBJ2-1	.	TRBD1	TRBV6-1	TGTGCCAGCAGTGAACTATATGGACAGGGTCTTTATGAGCAGTTCTTC	CASSELYGQGLYEQFF
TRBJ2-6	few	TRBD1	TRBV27	TGTGCCAGCAGCCCGGGGGACAGGATTGGGGCCAACGTCCTGACTTTC	CASSPGDRIGANVLTF
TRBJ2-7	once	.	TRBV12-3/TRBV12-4	TGTGCCAGCAGTCCCGGTTCCTACGAGCAGTACTTC	CASSPGSYEQYF
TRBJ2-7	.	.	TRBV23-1	TGCGCCAGCAGCCCCTTAAGGAGGATCAGCGAGCAGTACTTC	CASSPLRRISEQYF
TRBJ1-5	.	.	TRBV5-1	TGCGCCAGCAGCCCTGTTGGGGGACATAGCAATCAGCCCCAGCATTTT	CASSPVGGHSNQPQHF
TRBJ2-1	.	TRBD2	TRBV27	TGTGCCAGCAGTCGCCTTAGCGGGAGCGAGCACAATGAGCAGTTCTTC	CASSRLSGSEHNEQFF
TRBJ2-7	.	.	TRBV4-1	TGCGCCAGCAGCCAAGTGGCCGGCGGGAAAGACGAGCAGTACTTC	CASSQVAGGKDEQYF
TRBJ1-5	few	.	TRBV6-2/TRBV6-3	TGTGCCAGCAGTCTGGACACCAATCAGCCCCAGCATTTT	CASSLDTNQPQHF
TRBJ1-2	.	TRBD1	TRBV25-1	TGTGCCAGCAGTGATACAGGGGACCCAGAGGGCTACACCTTC	CASSDTGDPEGYTF
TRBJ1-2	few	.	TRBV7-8	TGTGCCAGCAGCGCCACAGAGATCTCAGCTAACTATGGCTACACCTTC	CASSATEISANYGYTF
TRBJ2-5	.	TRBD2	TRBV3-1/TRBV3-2	TGTGCCAGCAGCCAAGAAGCGGGGTACCAAGAGACCCAGTACTTC	CASSQEAGYQETQYF